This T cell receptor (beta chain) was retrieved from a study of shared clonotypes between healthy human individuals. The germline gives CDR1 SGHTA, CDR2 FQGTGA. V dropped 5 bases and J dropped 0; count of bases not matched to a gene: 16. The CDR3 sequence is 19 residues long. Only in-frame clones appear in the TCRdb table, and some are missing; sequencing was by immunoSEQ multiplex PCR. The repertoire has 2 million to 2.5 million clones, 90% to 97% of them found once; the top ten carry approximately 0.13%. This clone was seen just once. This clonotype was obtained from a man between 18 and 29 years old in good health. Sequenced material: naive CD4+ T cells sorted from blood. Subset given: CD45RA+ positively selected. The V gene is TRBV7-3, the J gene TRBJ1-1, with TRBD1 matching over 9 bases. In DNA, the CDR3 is TGTGCCAGCAGCCTCCAAAGGACAGGGGCTTTACCCATGAACACTGAAGCTTTCTTT. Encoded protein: CASSLQRTGALPMNTEAFF.